Shown below are 18 T cell receptor beta chains from a single sample sequenced in a study of T cells after yellow fever vaccination. TCRdb called the 5' RACE reads again in MiXCR, with one record for every CDR3 protein. The data contain 500,000 to 650,000 distinct CDR3 sequences, 9% to 15% of them singletons. The sequencing here drew on PBMCs, taken on the day of the yellow fever booster vaccination. These receptor sequences come from a man aged 30 to 45 who received the YFV17D yellow fever vaccine.

This clonotype was observed a handful of times. V and J are TRBV7-3 and TRBJ2-2, with 10 bases aligning to TRBD2. The germline CDR1 and CDR2 sequences are SGHTA and FQGTGA. With V trimmed by 4 bases and J by 1 base, 3 bases remained unmatched. This CDR3 has 16 amino acids. The CDR3 DNA follows: TGTGCCAGCAGCTCCTCTAGCGGGAGGAACACCGGGGAGCTGTTTTTT. This sequence encodes CASSSSSGRNTGELFF.

This rearrangement joins TRBV30 to TRBJ2-7; D may correspond to TRBD1 or TRBD2 (5 bases each). This CDR3 contains 16 residues. CDR1 is GTSNPN and CDR2 is SVGIG in the germline V gene (reference sequence). Trimming pared 0 bases from V and 2 bases from J, leaving 17 bases between. The CDR3 is CAWSVSEGIGPYEQYF. The CDR3 DNA reads as TGTGCCTGGAGTGTTTCTGAGGGGATCGGACCCTACGAGCAGTACTTC.

This clonotype has a handful of counts. The rearrangement uses TRBV29-1 and TRBJ2-5, with 8 bases matching TRBD2. Unmatched junction bases numbered 5, after V lost 8 bases and J lost 3 bases. CDR1 is SQVTM and CDR2 is ANQGSEA in the germline V gene. The CDR3 is made up of 12 amino acids. CDR3 loop: CSSFGGEETQYF. In DNA, the CDR3 is TGCAGCTCTTTCGGGGGGGAAGAGACCCAGTACTTC.

This clonotype was observed a few times. The V and J genes are TRBV20-1 and TRBJ2-3, with D possibly TRBD2 on 6 matching bases. V was trimmed by 0 bases and J by 8 bases, leaving 12 bases between them. The CDR3 contains 13 residues. Per the germline V gene, CDR1 is DFQATT and CDR2 is SNEGSKA (reference sequence). The DNA of the CDR3 is TGCAGTGCTAGAGAGAGCTCGCGGGGTACGCAGTATTTT. As protein: CSARESSRGTQYF.

This clonotype turned up a few times. The V call is TRBV9, the J call TRBJ2-7, with D possibly being TRBD1 (6 bases). Trimming left V 4 bases short and J 2 bases short, with 16 bases between. CDR3 length equals 15 residues. Germline values: CDR1 SGDLS, CDR2 YYNGEE. The CDR3 region is CASSRRQDPTYEQYF. As DNA, the CDR3 is TGTGCCAGCAGCAGACGACAGGACCCGACCTACGAGCAGTACTTC.

The chain couples TRBV18 to TRBJ2-2, with 7 bases identical to TRBD1. This CDR3 region has 16 residues. V was clipped by 3 bases and J by 6 bases; unmatched bases: 10. Germline V gene sequence: CDR1 KGHSH, CDR2 LQKENI. CDR3 coding DNA: TGTGCCAGCTCACCGCAAGACAGGGTGGTCTCCGGGGAGCTGTTTTTT. It yields the protein CASSPQDRVVSGELFF.

The sample holds many counts of this clonotype. V is TRBV5-1 and J is TRBJ2-7; 8 bases fit TRBD2. The CDR3 sequence is 14 residues long. Germline assignment: CDR1 SGHRS and CDR2 YFSETQ. Trimming at V came to 0 bases and at J to 4 bases, leaving 3 bases not matched to a gene. This chain's CDR3 is CASSLGGLEYEQYF. In DNA, the CDR3 is TGCGCCAGCAGCTTGGGGGGACTAGAATACGAGCAGTACTTC.

In its sample, this clonotype was seen a few times. The V and J genes are TRBV10-3 and TRBJ1-1, with 8 positions matching TRBD1. Looked up from germline, CDR1 is ENHRY and CDR2 is SYGVKD. The V gene end was trimmed by 0 bases and the J gene end by 11 bases; junction bases not matched to a gene: 11. The CDR3 consists of 15 residues. CDR3 DNA sequence: TGTGCCATCAGTGAGTCTCGAACAGGGGGAGAGGCCGCTTTCTTT. This sequence encodes CAISESRTGGEAAFF.

This chain connects TRBV11-2 to TRBJ2-7, with 10 bases fitting TRBD2. Germline V gives CDR1 SGHAT, CDR2 FQNNGV. The CDR3 totals 15 residues. The junction had 3 bases not matched to a gene; V was cut back by 1 base and J by 3 bases. In DNA form, the CDR3 reads TGTGCCAGCAGCTTAGCACTAGCGGGGATCTACGAGCAGTACTTC. Its translation: CASSLALAGIYEQYF. Supplemented by reference TRBV11-2 and TRBJ2-7, the full variable domain reads EAGVAQSPRYKIIEKRQSVAFWCNPISGHATLYWYQQILGQGPKLLIQFQNNGVVDDSQLPKDRFSAERLKGVDSTLKIQPAKLEDSAVYLCASSLALAGIYEQYFGPGTRLTVT.

V gene TRBV6-2 or TRBV6-3 combines with J gene TRBJ2-2; 7 nucleotides agree with TRBD1. Looked up from germline, CDR1 is MNHEY and CDR2 is SVGEGT. The CDR3 length is 16 residues. Trimming cost V 6 bases and J 5 bases; bases outside gene matches: 12. The CDR3 here is CASSRDRLQGTGELFF. DNA for the CDR3: TGTGCCAGCAGCCGAGACCGCCTACAGGGGACCGGGGAGCTGTTTTTT.

This clonotype turned up a few times. The gene calls are TRBV6-2 or TRBV6-3 and TRBJ1-1; TRBD1 matches at 12 bases. Per the germline V gene, CDR1 is MNHEY and CDR2 is SVGEGT. J lost 5 bases, V lost 4 bases, and 2 bases had no gene match. CDR3 length equals 14 residues. The CDR3: CASSLGQGATEAFF. The CDR3 DNA sequence: TGTGCCAGCAGTTTGGGACAGGGGGCTACTGAAGCTTTCTTT.

This chain uses TRBV30 with TRBJ1-1; D is unclear. V was trimmed by 0 bases and J by 1 base, leaving 0 bases between them. Germline V gene data show CDR1 as GTSNPN and CDR2 as SVGIG (reference sequence). The CDR3 runs to 11 residues. CDR3 coding DNA: TGTGCCTGGAGTGTGAACACTGAAGCTTTCTTT. This codes for CAWSVNTEAFF.

This clonotype has just a few counts. The chain is built from TRBV18 and TRBJ1-5; 7 bases map to TRBD1. This CDR3 region has 15 residues. Trimming cost V 2 bases and J 5 bases; bases outside gene matches: 6. Germline V gene lookup returns CDR1 KGHSH and CDR2 LQKENI. The chain's CDR3 is CASSPRTGDDQPQHF. CDR3 coding DNA: TGTGCCAGCTCACCAAGGACAGGCGACGATCAGCCCCAGCATTTT. The full variable domain, with the rest looked up from reference TRBV18 and TRBJ1-5, is NAGVMQNPRHLVRRRGQEARLRCSPMKGHSHVYWYRQLPEEGLKFMVYLQKENIIDESGMPKERFSAEFPKEGPSILRIQQVVRGDSAAYFCASSPRTGDDQPQHFGDGTRLSIL.

The gene calls are TRBV7-2 and TRBJ2-7; TRBD2 might be the D (6 bases). CDR3 length: 16 amino acids. Between the trimmed V and J ends, which lost 5 bases and 3 bases, there was a span of 20 bases. CDR1 is SGHTA and CDR2 is FQGNSA in the germline V gene. This CDR3 reads CASSIGIGDSCYEQYF. The DNA of the CDR3 is TGTGCCAGCAGCATAGGAATAGGGGACTCATGCTACGAGCAGTACTTC.

The chain combines TRBV15 with TRBJ2-1, with unresolved D. The length of the CDR3 is 14 residues. V was shortened by 3 bases and J by 4 bases, with 10 bases between the two germline ends. In germline, CDR1 is LNHNV, CDR2 YYDKDF (reference sequence). CDR3 in amino acids: CATSSRRLYNEQFF. For the CDR3, the DNA is TGTGCCACCAGCAGCCGGCGGCTTTACAATGAGCAGTTCTTC.

This clonotype occurred many times. V usage is TRBV7-2 and J usage is TRBJ2-7, with D possibly being TRBD1 (6 bases). Germline assignment: CDR1 SGHTA and CDR2 FQGNSA. This CDR3 has 11 amino acids. Trimming left V 10 bases short and J 1 base short, with 8 bases between. The CDR3 is CANQGSYEQYF. The DNA for the CDR3 is TGTGCCAACCAGGGGTCCTACGAGCAGTACTTC.

The rearrangement uses TRBV5-1 and TRBJ2-7; 8 bases are a match to TRBD2. In germline, CDR1 is SGHRS, CDR2 YFSETQ. CDR3 length: 13 residues. Unmatched junction bases numbered 6, after V lost 3 bases and J lost 7 bases. CDR3 loop: CASSSAGAREQYF. The CDR3 nucleotides are TGCGCCAGCAGCTCAGCGGGAGCAAGGGAGCAGTACTTC.

This clonotype has just a few counts. V usage is TRBV5-1 and J usage is TRBJ2-1; tentative D call: TRBD1 (5 bases). From germline, CDR1 is SGHRS and CDR2 YFSETQ. Trimming stripped 0 bases from V and 8 bases from J, with 9 bases between. CDR3 length: 13 amino acids. Here the CDR3 reads CASSLAAGHEQFF. In DNA, the CDR3 is TGCGCCAGCAGCTTGGCCGCAGGGCATGAGCAGTTCTTC.